Listed below are T cell receptor beta chains from one sample, sequenced in a study of vaccination and CD4 T cells after COVID-19. TCRdb used MiXCR to reprocess the PCR reads, holding one entry per CDR3 protein. In the table there are roughly 4,000 distinct CDR3 sequences, roughly 21% of which are singletons. These receptors' targets are unknown. Sequencing was performed on CD4+ T cells from blood, cultured in vitro. The source of these receptors is a human donor who had recovered from COVID-19. CDR3s include the opening cysteine and the closing phenylalanine or tryptophan. The D gene is left open where the match is weak. Only some rows state a clone size, as once, few, many or a class for expanded clones.

clone size	D gene	J gene	V gene	CDR3 DNA	CDR3 protein
few	.	TRBJ2-1	TRBV7-3	TGTGCCAGCAGACGCAATCCGAGTGATGAGCAGTTCTTC	CASRRNPSDEQFF
.	.	TRBJ2-7	TRBV7-9	TGTGCCAGCAGCTTAGCGGGCCGCGCCTCCAACTACGAGCAGTACTTC	CASSLAGRASNYEQYF
medium-sized	.	TRBJ1-1	TRBV11-2	TGTGCCAGCACCCGAAACCGGGGCGCAGGGACTGAAGCTTTCTTT	CASTRNRGAGTEAFF
few	.	TRBJ1-5	TRBV2	TGTGCCAGCAGCTCTGCTCCGGGCCACGGAGGCAATCAGCCCCAGCATTTT	CASSSAPGHGGNQPQHF
.	.	TRBJ1-3	TRBV20-1	TGCAGTGCTAGAGTTCCACGCTCTGGAAACACCATATATTTT	CSARVPRSGNTIYF
.	.	TRBJ2-3	TRBV30	TGTGCCTGGAGTGCCCGACTGGCAGATACGCAGTATTTT	CAWSARLADTQYF
few	TRBD1	TRBJ2-1	TRBV11-1	TGTGCCAGCAACGGACAGGCCAATGAGCAGTTCTTC	CASNGQANEQFF
few	.	TRBJ2-7	TRBV15	TGTGCCACCGGGAAGGCGGGGCGTCGGTCCTACGAGCAGTACTTC	CATGKAGRRSYEQYF
large	.	TRBJ1-3	TRBV6-1	TGTGCCAGCAGTGGGGGCAGGGAAGGTGGAAACACCATATATTTT	CASSGGREGGNTIYF
few	.	TRBJ2-5	TRBV21-1	TGTGCCAGCAGCAAACCGCAGAGACCACAAGAGACCCAGTACTTC	CASSKPQRPQETQYF
.	.	TRBJ1-5	TRBV6-1	TGTGCCAGCAGTCCCGCTAGCAATCAGCCCCAGCATTTT	CASSPASNQPQHF
few	.	TRBJ1-2	TRBV2	TGTGCCAGCAGTCAGAGGGTATATAATGGCTACACCTTC	CASSQRVYNGYTF
.	.	TRBJ2-7	TRBV14	TGTGCCAGCAGCCAAGTTCTCTACGAGCAGTACTTC	CASSQVLYEQYF
few	TRBD1	TRBJ1-6	TRBV27	TGTGCCAGCAGCCAAGCCAGACAGGGTAATTCACCCCTCCACTTT	CASSQARQGNSPLHF
few	.	TRBJ1-3	TRBV6-5	TGTGCCAGCAGTTACAGGACTCCTAGCTCTGGAAACACCATATATTTT	CASSYRTPSSGNTIYF
few	.	TRBJ2-2	TRBV12-3/TRBV12-4	TGTGCCAGCAGCCGCCGTCGCCGGACGAACACCGGGGAGCTGTTTTTT	CASSRRRRTNTGELFF
few	TRBD2	TRBJ2-7	TRBV7-9	TGTGCCAGCAGCTTGGAGAGCGGGGGGGCCGATAGCGAGCAGTACTTC	CASSLESGGADSEQYF
.	.	TRBJ1-1	TRBV5-1	TGCGCCAGCAGCTTGGGGCAGGATAACACTGAAGCTTTCTTT	CASSLGQDNTEAFF
.	TRBD1	TRBJ2-7	TRBV2	TGTGCCAGCGTAGACAGGGTTCGGTCCTACGAGCAGTACTTC	CASVDRVRSYEQYF
.	.	TRBJ2-2	TRBV12-5	TGTGCTAGTGGTCTCAAAGGGGGCGGGGAGCTGTTTTTT	CASGLKGGGELFF
.	.	TRBJ2-3	TRBV5-1	TGCGCCAGCAGCCCCCTACTAGCCACAGATACGCAGTATTTT	CASSPLLATDTQYF
few	.	TRBJ2-3	TRBV2	TGTGCCAGCAGAGCGATCGACCAGAGCACAGATACGCAGTATTTT	CASRAIDQSTDTQYF
.	.	TRBJ1-3	TRBV18	TGTGCCAGCTCTACCGGGACTACTGGAAACACCATATATTTT	CASSTGTTGNTIYF
medium-sized	.	TRBJ1-3	TRBV20-1	TGCAGTGCTCGGGGACCGATCTCTGGAAACACCATATATTTT	CSARGPISGNTIYF
medium-sized	.	TRBJ2-7	TRBV20-1	TGCAGTGCTCCCGGGGCGGGGCTCTACGAGCAGTACTTC	CSAPGAGLYEQYF
once	TRBD1	TRBJ2-5	TRBV30	TGTGCCTGGAGCCTTTGGACAGGCCAAGAGACCCAGTACTTC	CAWSLWTGQETQYF
few	.	TRBJ2-7	TRBV7-2	TGTGCCAGCAGCTTGCCTAGTCAATACGAGCAGTACTTC	CASSLPSQYEQYF
.	.	TRBJ2-5	TRBV2	TGTGCCAGCAGTGAGAGGGAGACCCAGTACTTC	CASSERETQYF
.	TRBD2	TRBJ2-5	TRBV29-1	TGCAGCGTTGATGGGGGGGGGGGGACCCAGTACTTC	CSVDGGGGTQYF
few	.	TRBJ1-1	TRBV6-1	TGTGCCAGCGGCGAGGGGGGAGGCACTGAAGCTTTCTTT	CASGEGGGTEAFF
few	.	TRBJ1-2	TRBV19	TGTGCCAGTAGTAGTACCCCTGGGCACTCTAGGGGCTACACCTTC	CASSSTPGHSRGYTF
.	.	TRBJ2-3	TRBV5-1	TGCGCCAGCAGCTTGGCGGGGGTGGGGCCAGATACGCAGTATTTT	CASSLAGVGPDTQYF
.	TRBD1	TRBJ2-7	TRBV18	TGTGCCAGCTCACGCACAGGGGGCGGGGGTGGAGAGTATCGGAACTTC	CASSRTGGGGGEYRNF
few	TRBD2	TRBJ2-5	TRBV4-1	TGCGCCAGCAGCCAAGATGGGGGGGGAGGAGAGACCCAGTACTTC	CASSQDGGGGETQYF
few	TRBD1	TRBJ2-2	TRBV5-6	TGTGCCAGCAGCTTCCGGGACAGGGCCACCGGGGAGCTGTTTTTT	CASSFRDRATGELFF
.	.	TRBJ1-1	TRBV12-3/TRBV12-4	TGTGCCAGCAGTCTCAGGGGCCCCACTGAAGCTTTCTTT	CASSLRGPTEAFF
few	.	TRBJ2-7	TRBV7-9	TGTGCCAGCAGCTTAATGGGGCCGGACTACGAGCAGTACTTC	CASSLMGPDYEQYF
few	TRBD1	TRBJ1-5	TRBV10-3	TGTGCCATCGCGAACGGACAGGGTAGCAATCAGCCCCAGCATTTT	CAIANGQGSNQPQHF
.	.	TRBJ1-5	TRBV10-3	TGTGCCATCAGTGAGGGCCCAGGAGCCCCCCAGCATTTT	CAISEGPGAPQHF
few	.	TRBJ1-2	TRBV5-1	TGCGCCAGCAGCTCTCACGGGGTGGGTTCCGGCTACACCTTC	CASSSHGVGSGYTF
.	.	TRBJ1-4	TRBV5-6	TGTGCCAGCAGCCGTGCCGGGGGCGAAAAACTGTTTTTT	CASSRAGGEKLFF
few	.	TRBJ1-1	TRBV19	TGTGCCAGTAGTATTTGGACTGAAGCTTTCTTT	CASSIWTEAFF
few	.	TRBJ1-1	TRBV12-3/TRBV12-4	TGTGCCAGCAGTTTGGTCCCCACTGAAGCTTTCTTT	CASSLVPTEAFF
.	.	TRBJ2-5	TRBV5-3	TGTGCCAGCAGCTTGGATCAGGGGTGGCAGACCCAGTACTTC	CASSLDQGWQTQYF
medium-sized	.	TRBJ1-2	TRBV30	TGTGCCTGGCTCCACGGACGGGGAATTTATGGCTACACCTTC	CAWLHGRGIYGYTF
.	.	TRBJ1-1	TRBV3-1	TGTGCCAGCAGCCAACTCTTAACGAACACTGAAGCTTTCTTT	CASSQLLTNTEAFF
few	TRBD1	TRBJ1-2	TRBV5-1	TGCGCCAGCAGCTGGGGACAGGGGGTCTATGGCTACACCTTC	CASSWGQGVYGYTF
.	.	TRBJ2-5	TRBV7-3	TGTGCCAGCAGCTTAGGGGCGGCCCCCCGGGAGACCCAGTACTTC	CASSLGAAPRETQYF
few	.	TRBJ2-3	TRBV7-9	TGTGCCAGCAGCTTAGGCGTGAGCACAGATACGCAGTATTTT	CASSLGVSTDTQYF
.	.	TRBJ1-5	TRBV21-1	TGTGCCAGCAGCAAAGACCCCTACAAGGGCGATCAGCCCCAGCATTTT	CASSKDPYKGDQPQHF
few	TRBD2	TRBJ2-3	TRBV20-1	TGCAGTGCTAGAGTAGTAGCGGGGGTGGGCACAGATACGCAGTATTTT	CSARVVAGVGTDTQYF
few	.	TRBJ2-1	TRBV30	TGTGCCTGGAGCCAAACCCTGGATGAGCAGTTCTTC	CAWSQTLDEQFF
.	.	TRBJ1-1	TRBV19	TGTGCCAGTAGTATAAAAACGAGGGGCCCTAACACTGAAGCTTTCTTT	CASSIKTRGPNTEAFF